Listed here are 10 T cell receptor beta chains from one sample, sequenced in a study of CD8+CD57+ T cells in acquired aplastic anemia. Profiling of TCR beta VDJ combinations and CDR3 sequences used genomic DNA as template. TCRdb called the reads again in MiXCR, with one record for every CDR3 protein. The repertoire consists of under 200,000 distinct CDR3 sequences, with around 40% occurring once and the leading ten covering 0.8% to 1.1%. Sequencing input: sorted CD4+, CD8+, or CD8+CD57+ T cells (not recorded which) from PBMCs. The receptors come from a human donor in good health.

V gene TRBV27 combines with J gene TRBJ2-5, with 9 nucleotides matching TRBD1. Germline-derived CDR1 and CDR2 are MNHEY and SMNVEV (reference sequence). The J segment lost 5 bases and the V segment lost 5 bases, leaving 3 bases of the junction unmatched. CDR3 size: 13 residues. CDR3 sequence reads: CASSGDRAETQYF. The CDR3 region has the DNA TGTGCCAGCAGTGGGGACAGGGCGGAGACCCAGTACTTC.

Remarks on this clonotype: One end of the junction is discordant with germline, which a read error may explain. The V call is TRBV4-1, the J call TRBJ1-2; D perhaps matches TRBD1 (5 bases). The CDR3 length is 13 residues. From germline, CDR1 is MGHRA and CDR2 YSYEKL. In DNA, the CDR3 is TGCGCCGGCAGAGGGGTTCCCAACTATGGCTACACCTTC. It encodes CAGRGVPNYGYTF.

This clonotype was seen only once. This may be a read error: a much more frequent sequence differs by one nucleotide. Since no conserved phenylalanine or tryptophan closes the CDR3, a read error is the likely cause. The CDR3 spells CASSQGTGFVTEAFS. CDR3 coding DNA: TGCGCCAGCAGCCAGGGAACAGGGTTTGTTACTGAAGCTTTCTCT. The chain employs TRBV4-1 and TRBJ1-1; D might be TRBD1 (6 bases). This CDR3 is built from 15 residues. V was shortened by 3 bases and J by 5 bases, with 16 bases between the two germline ends. Germline V gene sequence: CDR1 MGHRA, CDR2 YSYEKL.

Comment on this clonotype: A read error is possible here, since a much larger clone lies one base away. The V gene is TRBV2, the J gene TRBJ2-4; D possibly corresponds to TRBD1 (6 bases). This CDR3 region has 13 residues. Germline V gives CDR1 SNHLY, CDR2 FYNNEI. V was trimmed by 11 bases and J by 6 bases, leaving 17 bases between them. CDR3 nucleotide sequence: TGTGCCGGCAATAACAGGGTGGGAAACATTCAGTACTTC. Protein: CAGNNRVGNIQYF.

This clonotype was seen more than once but under ten times. The rearrangement uses TRBV11-2 and TRBJ2-2; 7 bases match TRBD1. The CDR3 runs 16 residues. The ends lost 2 bases at V and 4 bases at J; junction bases unmatched: 7. Germline CDR1 and CDR2: SGHAT and FQNNGV. The CDR3: CASSLTGQVVTGELFF. CDR3 DNA sequence: TGTGCCAGCAGCTTAACAGGACAGGTCGTCACCGGGGAGCTGTTTTTT.

Concerning this clonotype: This may be a read error, as it is one base from a much larger clone. This chain connects TRBV7-9 to TRBJ2-7; D gene ambiguous. CDR3 length equals 15 residues. CDR1 and CDR2 (germline): SEHNR, FQNEAQ (reference sequence). Trimming left V 4 bases short and J 2 bases short, with 15 bases between. The CDR3 DNA sequence: TGTGCCAGCAGCTCCATCGCGGCGGAAGCCTACGAGCAGTACTTC. Encoded protein: CASSSIAAEAYEQYF.

At least ten counts were recorded for this clonotype. This chain joins TRBV19 and TRBJ1-5; TRBD1 matches at 11 bases. The germline V gene has CDR1 LNHDA and CDR2 SQIVND (reference sequence). The CDR3 runs 17 residues. Here the CDR3 DNA reads TGTGCGACAAAAAGTCCGCCGGGACAGGGGGGATATCAGCCCCAGCATTTT. Translating it yields CATKSPPGQGGYQPQHF.

This clonotype was observed at least ten times. The rearrangement uses TRBV29-1 and TRBJ2-2; the match to TRBD1 covers 9 bases. CDR1 and CDR2 (germline): SQVTM, ANQGSEA. The CDR3 has 15 amino acids. The V segment lost 0 bases and the J segment 7 bases; nucleotides outside the gene matches: 6. CDR3 residues: CSVEDRGQGSGELFF. The CDR3 DNA is TGCAGCGTTGAAGATCGGGGACAGGGTAGCGGGGAGCTGTTTTTT.

This clonotype was counted many times. The chain couples TRBV20-1 to TRBJ2-7, with D uncertain. There are 14 residues in the CDR3. Trimming stripped 6 bases from V and 4 bases from J, with 19 bases between. Germline CDR1 DFQATT, CDR2 SNEGSKA (reference sequence). CDR3 DNA: TGCAGTGCCCCGTCGACGGCCGCCGGGTACGAGCAGTACTTC. Its translation is CSAPSTAAGYEQYF.

This clonotype has just a few counts. Possible read error: a much larger clone is one base away. This likely comes from a read error, as the CDR3 has no conserved phenylalanine or tryptophan at its end. The genes are TRBV20-1 and TRBJ1-1; the match to TRBD1 covers 8 bases. The length of the CDR3 is 13 residues. Germline V gene lookup returns CDR1 DFQATT and CDR2 SNEGSKA (reference sequence). The V and J ends lost 3 bases and 5 bases, in that order; junction bases with no gene match: 5. The CDR3 is CSARTGVGTEAFL. Here the CDR3 DNA reads TGCAGTGCTAGGACAGGGGTAGGTACTGAAGCTTTCCTT.